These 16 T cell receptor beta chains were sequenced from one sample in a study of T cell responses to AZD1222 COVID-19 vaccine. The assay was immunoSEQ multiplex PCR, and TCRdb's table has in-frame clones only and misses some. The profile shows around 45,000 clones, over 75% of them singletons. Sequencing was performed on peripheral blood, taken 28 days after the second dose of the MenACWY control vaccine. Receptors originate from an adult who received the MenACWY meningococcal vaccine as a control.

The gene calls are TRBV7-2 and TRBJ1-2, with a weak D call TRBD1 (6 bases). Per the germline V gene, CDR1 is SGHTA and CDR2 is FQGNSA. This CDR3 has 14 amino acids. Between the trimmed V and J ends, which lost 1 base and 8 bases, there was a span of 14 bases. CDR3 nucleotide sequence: TGTGCCAGCAGCTTAGGGGGGCGCACAGAGGGCTACACCTTC. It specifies CASSLGGRTEGYTF.

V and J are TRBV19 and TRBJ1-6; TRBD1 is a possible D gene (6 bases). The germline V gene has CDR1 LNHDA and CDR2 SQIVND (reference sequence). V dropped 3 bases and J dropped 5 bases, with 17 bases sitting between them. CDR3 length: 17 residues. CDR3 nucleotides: TGTGCCAGTAGTATTCTGACAGGCCCTTCCGATAATTCACCCCTCCACTTT. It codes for CASSILTGPSDNSPLHF.

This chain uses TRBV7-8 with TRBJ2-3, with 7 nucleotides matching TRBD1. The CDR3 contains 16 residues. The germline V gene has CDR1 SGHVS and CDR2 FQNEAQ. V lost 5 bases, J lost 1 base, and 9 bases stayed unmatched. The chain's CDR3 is CASSTYPGQGTDTQYF. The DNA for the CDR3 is TGTGCCAGCAGCACCTACCCAGGACAGGGCACAGATACGCAGTATTTT.

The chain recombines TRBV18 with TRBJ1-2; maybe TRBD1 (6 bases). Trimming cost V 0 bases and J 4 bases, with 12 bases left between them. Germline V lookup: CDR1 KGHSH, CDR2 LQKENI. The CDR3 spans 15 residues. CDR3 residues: CASSPPATGFYGYTF. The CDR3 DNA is TGTGCCAGCTCACCACCTGCCACAGGGTTCTATGGCTACACCTTC.

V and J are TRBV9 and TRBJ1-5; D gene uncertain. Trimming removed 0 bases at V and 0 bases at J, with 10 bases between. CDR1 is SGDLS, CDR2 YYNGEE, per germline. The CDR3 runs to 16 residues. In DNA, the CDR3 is TGTGCCAGCAGCGTAGGGCCACACTATAGCAATCAGCCCCAGCATTTT. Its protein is CASSVGPHYSNQPQHF. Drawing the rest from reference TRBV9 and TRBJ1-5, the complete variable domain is DSGVTQTPKHLITATGQRVTLRCSPRSGDLSVYWYQQSLDQGLQFLIQYYNGEERAKGNILERFSAQQFPDLHSELNLSSLELGDSALYFCASSVGPHYSNQPQHFGDGTRLSIL.

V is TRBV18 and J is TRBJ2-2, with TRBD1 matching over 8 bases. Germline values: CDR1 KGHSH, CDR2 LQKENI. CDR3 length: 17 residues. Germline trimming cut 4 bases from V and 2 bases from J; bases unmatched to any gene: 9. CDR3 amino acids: CASSRTGSQINTGELFF. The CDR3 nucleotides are TGTGCCAGCTCACGGACAGGGTCCCAGATAAACACCGGGGAGCTGTTTTTT.

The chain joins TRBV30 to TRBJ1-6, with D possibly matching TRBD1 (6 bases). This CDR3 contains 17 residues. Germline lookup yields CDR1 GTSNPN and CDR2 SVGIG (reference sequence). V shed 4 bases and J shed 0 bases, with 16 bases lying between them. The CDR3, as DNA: TGTGCCTGGACTTTAGGGATAGGGGGCTCCTATAATTCACCCCTCCACTTT. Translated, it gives CAWTLGIGGSYNSPLHF.

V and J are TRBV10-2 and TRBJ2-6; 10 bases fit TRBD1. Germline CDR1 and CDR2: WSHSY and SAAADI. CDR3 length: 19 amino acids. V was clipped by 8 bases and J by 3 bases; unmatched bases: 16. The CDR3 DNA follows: TGCGCCAGCCGACCTCGGGACAGGGGATTTAGGAGTGGGGCCAACGTCCTGACTTTC. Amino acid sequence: CASRPRDRGFRSGANVLTF.

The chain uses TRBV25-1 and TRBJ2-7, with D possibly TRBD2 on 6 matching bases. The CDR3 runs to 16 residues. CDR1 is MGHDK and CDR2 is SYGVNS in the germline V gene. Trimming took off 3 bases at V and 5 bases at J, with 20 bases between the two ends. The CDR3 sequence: CASSERVGTGVHEQYF. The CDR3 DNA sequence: TGTGCCAGCAGTGAGAGGGTAGGAACGGGAGTCCACGAGCAGTACTTC.

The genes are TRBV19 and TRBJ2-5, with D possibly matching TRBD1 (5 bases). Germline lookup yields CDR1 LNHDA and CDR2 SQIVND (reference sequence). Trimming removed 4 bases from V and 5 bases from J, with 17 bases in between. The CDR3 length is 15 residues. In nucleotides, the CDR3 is TGTGCCAGTAGTAGGCGACAGCCAGGCTTGGAGACCCAGTACTTC. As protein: CASSRRQPGLETQYF. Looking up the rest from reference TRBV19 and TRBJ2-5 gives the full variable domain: DGGITQSPKYLFRKEGQNVTLSCEQNLNHDAMYWYRQDPGQGLRLIYYSQIVNDFQKGDIAEGYSVSREKKESFPLTVTSAQKNPTAFYLCASSRRQPGLETQYFGPGTRLLVL.

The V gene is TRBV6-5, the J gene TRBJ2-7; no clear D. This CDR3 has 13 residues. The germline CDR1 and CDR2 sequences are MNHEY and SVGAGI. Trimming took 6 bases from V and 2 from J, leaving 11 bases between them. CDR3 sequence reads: CASRNTFAYEQYV. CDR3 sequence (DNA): TGTGCCAGCAGGAACACCTTTGCCTACGAGCAGTACGTC.

CDR3 sequence reads: CASSLRDPRYGYTF. CDR3 coding DNA: TGTGCCAGCAGCTTAAGGGACCCCCGCTATGGCTACACCTTC. The gene calls are TRBV7-9 and TRBJ1-2; maybe TRBD1 (5 bases). The V gene lost 2 bases and the J gene lost 4 bases, with 11 bases spanning the gap. This CDR3 spans 14 amino acids. Germline-derived CDR1 and CDR2 are SEHNR and FQNEAQ (reference sequence).

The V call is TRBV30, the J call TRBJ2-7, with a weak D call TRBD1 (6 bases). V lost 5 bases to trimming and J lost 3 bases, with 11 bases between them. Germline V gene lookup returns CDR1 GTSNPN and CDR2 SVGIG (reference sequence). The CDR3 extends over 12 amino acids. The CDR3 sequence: CAWRTENYEQYF. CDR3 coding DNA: TGTGCCTGGCGGACAGAGAACTACGAGCAGTACTTC.

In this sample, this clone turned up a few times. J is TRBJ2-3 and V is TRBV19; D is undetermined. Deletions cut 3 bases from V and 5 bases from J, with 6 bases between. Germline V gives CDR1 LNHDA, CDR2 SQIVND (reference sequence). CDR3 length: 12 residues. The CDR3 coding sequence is TGTGCCAGTAGTATGGATAAAGATACGCAGTATTTT. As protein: CASSMDKDTQYF. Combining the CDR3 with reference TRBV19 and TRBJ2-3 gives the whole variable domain DGGITQSPKYLFRKEGQNVTLSCEQNLNHDAMYWYRQDPGQGLRLIYYSQIVNDFQKGDIAEGYSVSREKKESFPLTVTSAQKNPTAFYLCASSMDKDTQYFGPGTRLTVL.

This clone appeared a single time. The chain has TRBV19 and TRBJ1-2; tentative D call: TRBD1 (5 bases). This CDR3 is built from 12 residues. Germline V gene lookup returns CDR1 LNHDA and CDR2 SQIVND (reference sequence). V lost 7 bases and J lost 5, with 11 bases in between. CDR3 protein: CASTIPGYGYTF. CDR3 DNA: TGTGCCAGTACCATCCCAGGGTATGGCTACACCTTC.

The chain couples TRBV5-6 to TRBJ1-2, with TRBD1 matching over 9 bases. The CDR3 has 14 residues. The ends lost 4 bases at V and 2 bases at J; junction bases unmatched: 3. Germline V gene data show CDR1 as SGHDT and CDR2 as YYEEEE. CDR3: CASSMDRGNYGYTF. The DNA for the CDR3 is TGTGCCAGCAGCATGGACAGGGGAAACTATGGCTACACCTTC.